This TCR beta chain was obtained from a study of blood T cell repertoires in COVID-19. Study-wide context: The study drew acute and convalescent COVID-19 samples from the United States, Italy and Spain. PBMCs, B-cell-depleted T cells, or T cells provided the cDNA or gDNA that made up the material.

As originally analysed: Reference gene primer amplification in the assay estimated nucleated cell counts. The repertoire was sequenced with immunoSEQ multiplex PCR; TCRdb's copy has only in-frame clones and lacks some. V and J calls and clone size are given by that table; D and trimming were obtained from the DNA. The sample holds tens of thousands of clones, approximately 85% seen once. The source of this sequence is a human donor in a cohort sampled during active COVID-19. The sequencing sample was made of peripheral blood.

CDR3 nucleotide sequence: TGTGCCAGCAGTTTCCCCCCTAGCGGAAGTGAGCAGTTCTTC. This sequence encodes CASSFPPSGSEQFF. The V and J genes are TRBV6-1 and TRBJ2-1; 7 nucleotides line up with TRBD2. The V gene's germline CDR1 is MNHNS and CDR2 SASEGT. CDR3 length: 14 amino acids. J gave up 9 bases and V 5 bases, and 10 bases lay outside the gene matches.